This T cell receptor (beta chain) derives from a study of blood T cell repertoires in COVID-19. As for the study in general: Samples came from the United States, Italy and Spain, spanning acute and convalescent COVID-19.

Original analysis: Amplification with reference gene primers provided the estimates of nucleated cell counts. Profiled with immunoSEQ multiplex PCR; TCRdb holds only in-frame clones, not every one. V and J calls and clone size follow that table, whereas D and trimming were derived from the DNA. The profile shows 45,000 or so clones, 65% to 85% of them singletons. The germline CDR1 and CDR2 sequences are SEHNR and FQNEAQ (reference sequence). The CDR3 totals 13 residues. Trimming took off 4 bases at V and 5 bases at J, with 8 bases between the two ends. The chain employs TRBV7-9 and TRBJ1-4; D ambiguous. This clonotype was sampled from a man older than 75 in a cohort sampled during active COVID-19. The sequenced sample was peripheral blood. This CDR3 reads CASSSFLNEKLFF. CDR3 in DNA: TGTGCCAGCAGCTCGTTTCTCAATGAAAAACTGTTTTTT.